This is a list of T cell receptor beta chains from one sample in a study of T cell repertoires in aging, cancer and after chemotherapy. Each CDR3 protein gets one entry after TCRdb re-called the multiplex PCR reads with MiXCR. The profile shows over 8,500 distinct CDR3 sequences, approximately 25% of them singletons. The sample was blood. These receptor sequences come from a human donor in good health. Both conserved end residues are part of each CDR3.

TRBJ1-1,TRBV20-1,CSASRVSNTEAFF
TRBJ1-1,TRBV19,CASTPGYTEAFF
TRBJ2-3,TRBV20-1,CSARKPGSNQDTQYF
TRBJ1-1,TRBV20-1,CSARGMVNTEAFF
TRBJ2-7,TRBV10-2,CASSDRVRYEQYF
TRBJ1-2,TRBV11-2,CASSLILGYGYTF
TRBJ2-7,TRBV27,CATRQGTSFEQYF
TRBJ1-5,TRBV7-9,CASNGDSNQPQHF
TRBJ2-1,TRBV20-1,CSARHSGTAREQFF
TRBJ1-6,TRBV7-2,CASSLEGTGNSPLHF
TRBJ2-3,TRBV7-3,CASSPHLGRCTDTQYF
TRBJ2-7,TRBV7-6,CASSLRGYNEQYF
TRBJ2-7,TRBV28,CASSPTSGTPWQYF
TRBJ1-5,TRBV6-2/TRBV6-3,CASSHDRGIPSNQPQHF
TRBJ1-2,TRBV7-3,CASSLIGGPIAYGYTF
TRBJ2-1,TRBV19,CASSIEWYTGEQFF
TRBJ2-7,TRBV28,CACSRDSLYEQYF
TRBJ2-7,TRBV10-1,CASSPSGGYEQYF
TRBJ1-1,TRBV20-1,CSASGGGKNTEAFF
TRBJ2-1,TRBV6-4,CASRGGGHNEQFF
TRBJ2-7,TRBV10-2,CASSESSYEQYF
TRBJ1-5,TRBV20-1,CSATDDRGGRQPQHF
TRBJ2-1,TRBV10-3,CAISEGTSGTYNEQFF
TRBJ2-1,TRBV7-9,CASSLMGLAGTESYNEQLF
TRBJ2-3,TRBV28,CASSPPDRWGTQYF
TRBJ2-4,TRBV4-3,CASSSPTRGKNIQYF
TRBJ2-2,TRBV6-1,CASSELAGNTGELFF
TRBJ1-2,TRBV27,CASRITGAYGYTF
TRBJ2-2,TRBV28,CASRSTGTDTGELFF
TRBJ2-3,TRBV6-4,CASSDSAASTDTQYF
TRBJ2-2,TRBV27,CASSFREEGTGELFF